These 31 T cell receptor beta chains were sequenced from one sample in a study of control samples from healthy donors and cancer patients (dated by TCRdb to 2020 to 2022). Libraries were constructed by the immunoSEQ multiplex PCR assay. Drawn from immuneACCESS, this table holds only the in-frame rearrangements with V and J called that TCRdb kept. Clones are partly lost; checked studies trace under half to an unresolved V gene and leave the rest unexplained. This sample comprises 150,000 to 200,000 clones, over 85% of them detected only once. The ten biggest clones cover around 1.5% of the sample. The sample comprised blood. The receptor set was obtained from a man in his thirties or forties in good health.

The V gene is TRBV11-3, the J gene TRBJ2-6; D is ambiguous. This CDR3 comprises 17 residues. Trimming stripped 2 bases from V and 2 bases from J, with 13 bases between. CDR1 is SGHNT and CDR2 is YENEEA in the germline V gene. The CDR3 bases are TGTGCCAGCAGCTTACTTCTTACTGGGACTGGGGCCAACGTCCTGACTTTC. Its protein product is CASSLLLTGTGANVLTF.

The chain combines TRBV28 with TRBJ2-7; the match to TRBD2 covers 10 bases. The CDR3 consists of 17 residues. After removal of 3 bases from V and 1 base from J, the junction contained 9 bases not matched to a gene. CDR1 and CDR2 (germline): MDHEN, SYDVKM. For the CDR3, the DNA is TGTGCCAGCAGTTTGCCCCAGCGGGAGGGCCTTTCCTACGAGCAGTACTTC. Translating it yields CASSLPQREGLSYEQYF.

The rearrangement joins TRBV27 to TRBJ2-7, with TRBD2 matching 7 bases. Germline V gene data show CDR1 as MNHEY and CDR2 as SMNVEV (reference sequence). Trimming removed 6 bases from V and 2 bases from J; junction bases left unmatched: 10. This CDR3 comprises 15 residues. This chain's CDR3 is CASRPSGGPPYEQYF. For the CDR3, the DNA is TGTGCCAGCAGACCATCGGGGGGACCTCCCTACGAGCAGTACTTC.

The chain uses TRBV14 and TRBJ2-7, with 7 bases that match TRBD1. Germline CDR1 SGHDN, CDR2 FVKESK. Trimming removed 1 base from V and 5 bases from J; junction bases left unmatched: 11. This CDR3 is 16 amino acids long. CDR3 residues: CASSQGREQGTHEQYF. CDR3 DNA: TGTGCCAGCAGCCAAGGCCGGGAACAGGGGACCCACGAGCAGTACTTC. The variable domain in full, with the rest retrieved from reference TRBV14 and TRBJ2-7, is EAGVTQFPSHSVIEKGQTVTLRCDPISGHDNLYWYRRVMGKEIKFLLHFVKESKQDESGMPNNRFLAERTGGTYSTLKVQPAELEDSGVYFCASSQGREQGTHEQYFGPGTRLTVT.

The gene calls are TRBV2 and TRBJ2-2, with 8 bases identical to TRBD2. Germline assignment: CDR1 SNHLY and CDR2 FYNNEI. There are 17 residues in the CDR3. V lost 5 bases to trimming and J lost 4 bases; unmatched junction nucleotides: 12. CDR3 bases: TGTGCCAGCAGTCTCGGCGCGGGGGGCCGGGGCACCGGGGAGCTGTTTTTT. This codes for CASSLGAGGRGTGELFF.

The J gene is TRBJ2-2, the V gene TRBV4-1, with D maybe TRBD1 (6 bases). The CDR3 spans 15 residues. Germline CDR1 and CDR2: MGHRA and YSYEKL. The V gene lost 1 base and the J gene lost 5 bases, with 11 bases spanning the gap. The DNA of the CDR3 is TGCGCCAGCAGCCAAGTCCAGGGGCAAACCGGGGAGCTGTTTTTT. Translated, it gives CASSQVQGQTGELFF.

The chain is built from TRBV29-1 and TRBJ1-2; TRBD1 aligns across 8 bases. After removal of 6 bases from V and 10 bases from J, the junction contained 13 bases not matched to a gene. In germline, CDR1 is SQVTM, CDR2 ANQGSEA. CDR3 length: 13 amino acids. This CDR3 reads CSVNQQGDGYYTF. CDR3 DNA sequence: TGCAGCGTCAATCAACAGGGGGACGGTTACTACACCTTC.

The chain has TRBV5-6 and TRBJ2-7, with 7 bases fitting TRBD1. Trimming removed 3 bases from V and 5 bases from J; junction bases left unmatched: 8. Per germline, CDR1 SGHDT and CDR2 YYEEEE. The CDR3 is 14 amino acids. CDR3 sequence reads: CASSSTQGWDEQYF. In nucleotides, the CDR3 is TGTGCCAGCAGCTCAACACAGGGGTGGGACGAGCAGTACTTC.

This chain connects TRBV30 to TRBJ2-1; perhaps TRBD2 as D (6 bases). CDR3 size: 15 residues. Germline CDR1 is GTSNPN and CDR2 is SVGIG (reference sequence). V lost 7 bases, J lost 0 bases, and 16 bases lay in between. The CDR3 loop is CALNSGQSSYNEQFF. In DNA, the CDR3 is TGTGCCTTGAACAGCGGGCAGAGCTCCTACAATGAGCAGTTCTTC.

This clone occurred once. Other DNA sequences in the same sample also yield this CDR3. The chain uses TRBV11-2 and TRBJ1-1; D gene unclear. Germline CDR1 and CDR2: SGHAT and FQNNGV. The CDR3 has 14 amino acids. V lost 1 base, J lost 1 base, and 7 bases lay in between. CDR3 nucleotide sequence: TGTGCCAGCAGCTTAGTCGGCGGGAACACTGAAGCTTTCTTT. Translation: CASSLVGGNTEAFF.

Only one count was recorded for this clone. The chain uses TRBV2 and TRBJ2-4; D is ambiguous. V lost 4 bases to trimming and J lost 0 bases, with 10 bases between them. This CDR3 spans 15 amino acids. Per germline, CDR1 SNHLY and CDR2 FYNNEI. As DNA, the CDR3 is TGTGCCAGCAGTGGGGCGGAGAGAGCCAAAAACATTCAGTACTTC. This sequence encodes CASSGAERAKNIQYF. The variable domain in full, with the rest retrieved from reference TRBV2 and TRBJ2-4, is EPEVTQTPSHQVTQMGQEVILRCVPISNHLYFYWYRQILGQKVEFLVSFYNNEISEKSEIFDDQFSVERPDGSNFTLKIRSTKLEDSAMYFCASSGAERAKNIQYFGAGTRLSVL.

The chain employs TRBV7-6 and TRBJ2-7, with D perhaps matching TRBD1 (6 bases). The V gene lost 0 bases and the J gene lost 1 base, with 10 bases spanning the gap. Germline CDR1 is SGHVS and CDR2 is FNYEAQ. The CDR3 is made up of 15 amino acids. CDR3 DNA sequence: TGTGCCAGCAGCTTAGCGACAGGTCCGTCCTACGAGCAGTACTTC. Translation gives CASSLATGPSYEQYF.

Regarding this clone: The same CDR3 is also encoded by other DNA sequences in this sample. This chain connects TRBV5-1 to TRBJ1-1; D is possibly TRBD1 (5 bases). Germline V CDR1 and CDR2: SGHRS, YFSETQ. The CDR3 length is 13 residues. The V end was cut by 4 bases, the J end by 1 base, with 8 bases between. The DNA of the CDR3 is TGCGCCAGCAGCCCTGGACAGAACACTGAAGCTTTCTTT. It yields the protein CASSPGQNTEAFF.

The rearrangement links TRBV7-9 to TRBJ1-6; D gene uncertain. The length of the CDR3 is 12 residues. V was pared by 1 base and J by 8 bases, with 3 bases between. CDR1 is SEHNR and CDR2 is FQNEAQ in the germline V gene (reference sequence). Here the CDR3 reads CASSLEDSPLHF. CDR3 in DNA: TGTGCCAGCAGCTTAGAAGATTCACCCCTCCACTTT.

This clone appeared once. This chain uses TRBV6-6 with TRBJ2-1; D is undetermined. The CDR3 contains 11 residues. The germline CDR1 and CDR2 sequences are MNHNY and SVGAGI (reference sequence). The V end was cut by 7 bases, the J end by 8 bases, with 9 bases between. This CDR3 is CASTYADEQFF. CDR3 nucleotide sequence: TGTGCCAGCACCTACGCCGATGAGCAGTTCTTC.

CDR3 protein: CASSLAEGTEQYF. The DNA for the CDR3 is TGCGCCAGCAGCTTGGCCGAAGGTACCGAGCAGTACTTC. This rearrangement joins TRBV5-1 to TRBJ2-7, with D hard to call. Germline V gene data show CDR1 as SGHRS and CDR2 as YFSETQ. V lost 0 bases and J 6 bases, leaving 10 bases between the germline ends. CDR3 length equals 13 residues.

This clone appeared once. The J gene is TRBJ1-1, the V gene TRBV21-1; TRBD1, the table's D call, was not compared with the DNA. TRBV21-1 is described as a pseudogene. The CDR3 has 12 amino acids. For the CDR3, the DNA is TGTGCCAGCAGTACAGGGCCGGCTGAAGCTTTCTTT. Translated: CASSTGPAEAFF.

The rearrangement links TRBV7-6 to TRBJ2-7, with D tentatively TRBD1 or TRBD2 (5 bases each). Germline values: CDR1 SGHVS, CDR2 FNYEAQ. The CDR3 spans 14 residues. Between the trimmed V and J ends, which lost 5 bases and 2 bases, there was a span of 13 bases. The CDR3 DNA reads as TGTGCCAGCAGCCGAGGGGCCCGCCCCTACGAGCAGTACTTC. Its translation: CASSRGARPYEQYF.

J is TRBJ1-5 and V is TRBV2; D gene unclear. The ends were cut back, 6 bases at V and 4 bases at J, with 13 bases in the middle. CDR1 is SNHLY, CDR2 FYNNEI, per germline. The CDR3 is 14 amino acids. CDR3 region: CASRDPTQNQPQHF. For the CDR3, the DNA is TGTGCCAGCAGAGACCCCACACAGAATCAGCCCCAGCATTTT.

The chain recombines TRBV30 with TRBJ2-7, with TRBD2 matching over 12 bases. Germline CDR1 is GTSNPN and CDR2 is SVGIG (reference sequence). This CDR3 is 17 amino acids long. Trimming removed 0 bases from V and 3 bases from J; junction bases left unmatched: 9. The CDR3 spells CAWSVPASGRGVYEQYF. The DNA for the CDR3 is TGTGCCTGGAGTGTACCGGCTAGCGGGAGGGGTGTCTACGAGCAGTACTTC.

This rearrangement joins TRBV5-1 to TRBJ1-2; D remains ambiguous. The CDR3 has 15 residues. Germline values: CDR1 SGHRS, CDR2 YFSETQ. Trimming left V 4 bases short and J 0 bases short, with 13 bases between. CDR3 DNA sequence: TGCGCCAGCAGCACGGACGGATCTCCTAACTATGGCTACACCTTC. Its protein is CASSTDGSPNYGYTF.

The rearrangement joins TRBV30 to TRBJ1-1, with D possibly being TRBD1 (5 bases). V was clipped by 5 bases and J by 3 bases, with 13 bases between them. The CDR3 has 13 residues. CDR1 and CDR2 from the germline V gene are GTSNPN and SVGIG (reference sequence). CDR3 bases: TGTGCCTGGTCGCAGGGTAGCGACACTGAAGCTTTCTTT. Encoded protein: CAWSQGSDTEAFF.

The V gene is TRBV7-9, the J gene TRBJ2-5; 7 nucleotides match TRBD1. J was trimmed by 4 bases and V by 5 bases; bases with no gene match: 16. CDR1 is SEHNR and CDR2 is FQNEAQ in the germline V gene (reference sequence). There are 17 residues in the CDR3. This CDR3 is CASSPRRTGLNGETQYF. The CDR3 DNA is TGTGCCAGCAGCCCACGGAGGACAGGCCTAAATGGAGAGACCCAGTACTTC.

The chain combines TRBV18 with TRBJ1-1, with unresolved D. Trimming stripped 0 bases from V and 5 bases from J, with 10 bases between. The CDR3 has 14 amino acids. Germline V gene sequence: CDR1 KGHSH, CDR2 LQKENI. CDR3 nucleotides: TGTGCCAGCTCACCACCGGTGGGTGAAACTGAAGCTTTCTTT. It specifies CASSPPVGETEAFF.

The chain is built from TRBV27 and TRBJ2-5; TRBD1 matches at 7 bases. The CDR3 is made up of 16 amino acids. The germline V gene has CDR1 MNHEY and CDR2 SMNVEV (reference sequence). J lost 4 bases, V lost 3 bases, and 11 bases had no gene match. The CDR3 DNA reads as TGTGCCAGCAGTTTGTTCGACAGGGCTCACGGAGAGACCCAGTACTTC. As protein: CASSLFDRAHGETQYF.

In its sample, this clone was seen once. The V gene is TRBV30, the J gene TRBJ1-2; possible D gene TRBD1, 6 bases. The V and J ends lost 4 bases and 4 bases respectively, with 19 bases between them. CDR3 length equals 15 residues. Germline V gene data show CDR1 as GTSNPN and CDR2 as SVGIG (reference sequence). This CDR3 is CAWTAGGAPIYGYTF. The DNA for the CDR3 is TGTGCCTGGACTGCCGGGGGGGCGCCCATCTATGGCTACACCTTC. The full variable domain, with the rest looked up from reference TRBV30 and TRBJ1-2, is SQTIHQWPATLVQPVGSPLSLECTVEGTSNPNLYWYRQAAGRGLQLLFYSVGIGQISSEVPQNLSASRPQDRQFILSSKKLLLSDSGFYLCAWTAGGAPIYGYTFGSGTRLTVV.

The chain carries TRBV9 and TRBJ2-5, with TRBD2 identical over 9 bases. The CDR3 loop spans 16 amino acids. The germline gives CDR1 SGDLS, CDR2 YYNGEE. After removal of 3 bases from V and 1 base from J, the junction contained 7 bases not matched to a gene. In DNA, the CDR3 is TGTGCCAGCAGCGCAACTCCGGGACTAGCCCAAGAGACCCAGTACTTC. Its translation: CASSATPGLAQETQYF.

This chain uses TRBV10-3 with TRBJ1-5, with no clear D. The germline CDR1 and CDR2 sequences are ENHRY and SYGVKD. This CDR3 has 14 amino acids. V lost 4 bases and J 6 bases, leaving 13 bases between the germline ends. CDR3 region: CAISGRESGQPQHF. The CDR3 DNA reads TGTGCCATCAGTGGGAGGGAGTCGGGTCAGCCCCAGCATTTT.

The chain employs TRBV9 and TRBJ1-1; the match to TRBD1 covers 8 bases. The length of the CDR3 is 16 residues. After removal of 2 bases from V and 2 bases from J, the junction contained 8 bases not matched to a gene. Germline V lookup: CDR1 SGDLS, CDR2 YYNGEE. The CDR3 nucleotides read TGTGCCAGCAGCGTGAGGTGGGACAGGCTTAACACTGAAGCTTTCTTT. Its protein product is CASSVRWDRLNTEAFF.

V is TRBV7-4 and J is TRBJ2-3; D is undetermined. Trimming stripped 1 base from V and 2 bases from J, with 7 bases between. Germline V CDR1 and CDR2: SGHVT, SQSDAQ. The CDR3 extends over 14 amino acids. The CDR3 loop reads CASSLVRFTDTQYF. The CDR3 DNA sequence: TGTGCCAGCAGCTTAGTGAGGTTCACAGATACGCAGTATTTT.

The chain uses TRBV3-1 (or the pseudogene TRBV3-2) and TRBJ1-1; D remains unclear. The germline gives CDR1 LGHDT, CDR2 YNNKEL (reference sequence). V was cut by 2 bases and J by 8 bases, with 15 bases left in between. The CDR3 covers 14 residues. CDR3 sequence (DNA): TGTGCCAGCAGCCAAATTAACGGCGCCGCGGAAGCTTTCTTT. Protein: CASSQINGAAEAFF.